This TCR beta chain came from a study of T cell repertoires in cytomegalovirus infection (dated by TCRdb to between 2018 and 2021). Regarding the complete study: Peptide stimulations targeted recently identified HLA-C-restricted CMV epitopes, whose presentation resists viral immunomodulation, together with well-studied HLA-B-restricted epitopes. The HLA type of each donor mattered for the analysis, because public TCR beta signatures pointed to carriage of CMV infection along with the matching HLA type. Points the paper makes about the study in general: The ex vivo response was dominated by HLA-C-restricted CMV-specific TCR beta clonotypes, which also provided the single most frequent clonotype in two of eight donors. In both this cohort and an independent approximately 400-donor cohort, the cumulative frequency of public TCR beta family members distinguished carriers of CMV infection plus the relevant HLA type.

According to the study, the label for this sample's treatment or condition signals: in vitro stimulation with specific CMV peptide epitopes to enrich CMV-specific T cells. This clonotype was counted between two and nine times. Its antigen specificity is not known. No base qualities exist here, and no much larger clone lies one base off it. The sample was run on an Illumina HiSeq 1500. The raw public reads went through TCRdb reprocessing: fastp at Q25, MiXCR clone calling, in-frame beta chains kept. Each entry merges the rows of one CDR3 protein and shows their most common DNA and genes. In this sample the table shows hundreds of thousands of distinct CDR3 sequences, 42% of which occur a single time. The ten largest clonotypes hold roughly two fifths of the sample. Reading from cysteine to phenylalanine, the CDR3 counts 19 amino acids. The entry retains the CDR3 DNA only, 57 bases that are in frame from base 1. Reading the germline V gene gives CDR1 MNHEY and CDR2 SVGEGT. V is pruned by 2 bases and J by 0 bases, leaving 10 bases of the junction without a gene match.

The chain uses TRBV6-2 or TRBV6-3 and TRBJ2-3; 11 nucleotides in the junction match TRBD2. The material was cultured PBMCs, obtained from culture after CMV antigen stimulation. The source of this sequence is a human donor in good health (CMV status not recorded). Some clones in this sample may be carry-over from other donors' samples. The base sequence is TGTGCCAGCAGTTACAGGCCGCTAGCGGGAGGTTCGAGCACAGATACGCAGTATTTT. The translation is CASSYRPLAGGSSTDTQYF.